This T cell receptor (beta chain) was sequenced during a study of OX40 agonist ivuxolimab in advanced cancers. The method was immunoSEQ multiplex PCR; TCRdb's version includes in-frame clones alone and lacks a portion of them. The sample has tens of thousands of clones, 85% to 90% seen once. Between the trimmed V and J ends, which lost 4 bases and 2 bases, there was a span of 9 bases. CDR1 KGHSH and CDR2 LQKENI come from the germline V gene. The CDR3 sequence is 14 residues long. Material: CD4+ or CD8+ T cells sorted from blood, obtained in a trial of the OX40 agonist ivuxolimab. This receptor was taken from an adult with an advanced solid tumor such as melanoma, head and neck, liver or kidney cancer. This chain uses TRBV18 with TRBJ1-5; D not resolved. CDR3 region: CASSLSVGNQPQHF. In nucleotides, the CDR3 is TGTGCCAGCTCACTATCAGTGGGCAATCAGCCCCAGCATTTT.